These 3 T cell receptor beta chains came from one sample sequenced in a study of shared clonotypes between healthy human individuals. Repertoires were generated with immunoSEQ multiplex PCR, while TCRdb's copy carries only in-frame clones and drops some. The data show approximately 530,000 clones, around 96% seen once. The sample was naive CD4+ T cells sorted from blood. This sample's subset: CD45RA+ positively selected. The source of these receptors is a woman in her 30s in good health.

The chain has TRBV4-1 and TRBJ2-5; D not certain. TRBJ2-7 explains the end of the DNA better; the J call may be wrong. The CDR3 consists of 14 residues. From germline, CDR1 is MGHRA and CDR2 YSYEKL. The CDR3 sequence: CASSQDRQSYEQYF. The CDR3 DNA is TGCGCCAGCAGCCAAGATAGGCAGTCCTACGAGCAGTACTTC.

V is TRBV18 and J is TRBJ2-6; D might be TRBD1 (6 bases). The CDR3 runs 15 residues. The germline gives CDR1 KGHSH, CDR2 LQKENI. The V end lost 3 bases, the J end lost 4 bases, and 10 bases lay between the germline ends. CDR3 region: CASSPGQYGANVLTF. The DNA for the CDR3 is TGTGCCAGCTCACCCGGACAGTACGGGGCCAACGTCCTGACTTTC. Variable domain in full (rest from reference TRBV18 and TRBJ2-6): NAGVMQNPRHLVRRRGQEARLRCSPMKGHSHVYWYRQLPEEGLKFMVYLQKENIIDESGMPKERFSAEFPKEGPSILRIQQVVRGDSAAYFCASSPGQYGANVLTFGAGSRLTVL.

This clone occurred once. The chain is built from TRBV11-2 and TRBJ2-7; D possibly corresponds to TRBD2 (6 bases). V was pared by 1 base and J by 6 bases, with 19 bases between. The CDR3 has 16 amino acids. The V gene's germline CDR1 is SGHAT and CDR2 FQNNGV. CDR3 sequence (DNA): TGTGCCAGCAGCTTAGTATCTATTCGGGAGACCCCCGAGCAGTACTTC. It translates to CASSLVSIRETPEQYF.